Included here is one T cell receptor beta chain sequence, with context. Its target is not known. These data are taken from a study of monozygotic twins with inflammatory bowel disease. Broader study findings: IBD patients shared fewer clonotypes with others than healthy twins, especially with disease activity.

Germline V CDR1 and CDR2: SGHRS, YFSETQ. This CDR3 has 14 residues. From the 5' RACE reads, TCRdb lists one entry per CDR3 protein and no DNA. The sample includes a few hundred thousand distinct CDR3 sequences. The receptor comes from a human donor with ulcerative colitis or Crohn's disease, or a healthy co-twin of an affected twin (not recorded which). The sequencing input was blood. The rearrangement uses TRBV5-1 and TRBJ2-5; TCRdb returns TRBD1, unconfirmable since there is no DNA. Here the CDR3 reads CASSLVTGEETQYF.